Ten or more counts support the clone carrying this T cell receptor beta chain. The antigen remains undetermined. The time point was: sample taken at primary tumor resection. Frozen PBMC, nontumor lung or tumor provided whole RNA, which was sequenced unsorted. TCRdb processed the 5' RACE reads anew with MiXCR; each CDR3 protein has one entry. The table shows 39,000 or so distinct CDR3 sequences, with roughly 7.4% occurring only once. This sample was taken from a study of spatial heterogeneity in lung cancer. Notes on the study in general: Resection blood, more than follow-up blood, showed ubiquitous expanded tumor TCRs.

Trimming stripped 1 base from V and 5 bases from J, with 12 bases between. The CDR3 consists of 15 residues. Looked up from germline, CDR1 is SEHNR and CDR2 is FQNEAQ (reference sequence). The receptor was isolated from a male donor with early-stage non-small cell lung cancer. Sequenced material: PBMCs, taken at surgery. The chain joins TRBV7-9 to TRBJ2-1; D uncertain. The CDR3 sequence: CASSLGSDSHNEQFF. In DNA, the CDR3 is TGTGCCAGCAGCTTAGGCTCCGATTCTCACAATGAGCAGTTCTTC.